The 22 T cell receptor beta chains below come from one sample, sequenced in a study of radiation and T cells in renal cell carcinoma. As for time point: baseline pretreatment blood. Treatment meaning: 15 Gy SBRT to primary tumor, nephrectomy 4 weeks later. Some clones are missing from TCRdb's copy, which holds only in-frame ones; the method was immunoSEQ multiplex PCR. The repertoire holds 150,000 or so clones, with roughly 88% as singletons. The source material was blood, sampled from a patient whose treatment included radiotherapy and nephrectomy. The receptors stem from a woman between 50 and 59 years old with renal cell carcinoma.

The chain employs TRBV19 and TRBJ1-5; D unresolved. V was pared by 5 bases and J by 4 bases, with 9 bases between. CDR1 LNHDA and CDR2 SQIVND come from the germline V gene (reference sequence). This CDR3 is built from 13 residues. CDR3 sequence reads: CASSGIRNQPQHF. DNA of the CDR3: TGTGCCAGTAGTGGGATCCGGAATCAGCCCCAGCATTTT.

V gene TRBV10-2 combines with J gene TRBJ1-2; tentatively, D is TRBD1 (5 bases). This CDR3 comprises 12 residues. Trimming removed 0 bases at V and 12 bases at J, with 11 bases between. CDR1 and CDR2 from the germline V gene are WSHSY and SAAADI. The CDR3 coding sequence is TGCGCCAGCAGTGAGTCGAAAGGGGTGCACACCTTC. It is translated as CASSESKGVHTF.

The V call is TRBV28, the J call TRBJ2-2; weak D call: TRBD1 (5 bases). CDR3 size: 15 residues. Trimming pared 0 bases from V and 3 bases from J, leaving 8 bases between. Germline-derived CDR1 and CDR2 are MDHEN and SYDVKM. The CDR3 nucleotides read TGTGCCAGCAGTTTATGGGGGCGAGACACCGGGGAGCTGTTTTTT. Protein: CASSLWGRDTGELFF.

This chain joins TRBV14 and TRBJ1-2; perhaps TRBD1 as D (5 bases). Per the germline V gene, CDR1 is SGHDN and CDR2 is FVKESK. Trimming stripped 5 bases from V and 3 bases from J, with 19 bases between. The CDR3 sequence is 16 residues long. The CDR3 bases are TGTGCCAGCAGCTTCCGATTGGGTCTAGGGGACTATGGCTACACCTTC. Amino acids: CASSFRLGLGDYGYTF.

The chain recombines TRBV4-1 with TRBJ2-7, with 10 bases matching TRBD2. J gave up 5 bases and V 3 bases, and 7 bases lay outside the gene matches. Germline V gene sequence: CDR1 MGHRA, CDR2 YSYEKL. The length of the CDR3 is 15 residues. The CDR3 sequence: CASSQAGTSADEQYF. Here the CDR3 DNA reads TGCGCCAGCAGCCAGGCCGGGACTAGCGCGGACGAGCAGTACTTC.

V is TRBV18 and J is TRBJ2-7, with unresolved D. CDR3 size: 14 residues. With 2 bases removed from V and 0 bases from J, the gap between germline ends came to 8 bases. Germline CDR1 is KGHSH and CDR2 is LQKENI. CDR3 region: CASSPSHSSYEQYF. CDR3 nucleotide sequence: TGTGCCAGCTCACCATCCCACAGCTCCTACGAGCAGTACTTC. The variable domain in full, with the rest retrieved from reference TRBV18 and TRBJ2-7, is NAGVMQNPRHLVRRRGQEARLRCSPMKGHSHVYWYRQLPEEGLKFMVYLQKENIIDESGMPKERFSAEFPKEGPSILRIQQVVRGDSAAYFCASSPSHSSYEQYFGPGTRLTVT.

V gene TRBV7-6 combines with J gene TRBJ2-6, with a weak D call TRBD1 (6 bases). Germline CDR1 is SGHVS and CDR2 is FNYEAQ. CDR3 size: 18 residues. V was trimmed by 1 base and J by 4 bases, leaving 17 bases between them. In DNA form, the CDR3 reads TGTGCCAGCAGCTTAGGGACAGTCCAACTAAGGGGGGCCAACGTCCTGACTTTC. Amino acid sequence: CASSLGTVQLRGANVLTF.

This clone was counted only a few times. V usage is TRBV9 and J usage is TRBJ1-1; TRBD1 might be the D (5 bases). This CDR3 region has 13 residues. Deletions cut 2 bases from V and 5 bases from J, with 10 bases between. The germline V gene has CDR1 SGDLS and CDR2 YYNGEE. CDR3 in amino acids: CASSVQGGTEAFF. DNA of the CDR3: TGTGCCAGCAGCGTCCAGGGAGGGACTGAAGCTTTCTTT.

The CDR3 loop reads CASRLNSGPEKLFF. CDR3 DNA sequence: TGTGCCAGCAGATTAAACTCCGGACCTGAAAAACTGTTTTTT. This rearrangement joins TRBV2 to TRBJ1-4; D gene uncertain. Germline V gene data show CDR1 as SNHLY and CDR2 as FYNNEI. This CDR3 is 14 amino acids long. Trimming left V 6 bases short and J 7 bases short, with 15 bases between.

This chain joins TRBV9 and TRBJ1-1, with D perhaps matching TRBD1 (6 bases). Germline CDR1 SGDLS, CDR2 YYNGEE. The CDR3 runs to 16 residues. The V end was cut by 4 bases, the J end by 3 bases, with 19 bases between. CDR3: CASSSNTGRLHTEAFF. Here the CDR3 DNA reads TGTGCCAGCAGCTCGAATACAGGGAGATTACACACTGAAGCTTTCTTT.

J is TRBJ2-1 and V is TRBV29-1; 8 nucleotides match TRBD1. The V gene's germline CDR1 is SQVTM and CDR2 ANQGSEA. This CDR3 is 12 amino acids long. V lost 6 bases, J lost 3 bases, and 1 base stayed unmatched. For the CDR3, the DNA is TGCAGCGTCGGGACAGGCTACAATGAGCAGTTCTTC. Its protein product is CSVGTGYNEQFF.

This clone occurred a few times. The rearrangement joins TRBV9 to TRBJ1-1; weak D call: TRBD1 (5 bases). Germline lookup yields CDR1 SGDLS and CDR2 YYNGEE. The V and J ends lost 2 bases and 1 base respectively, with 12 bases between them. The CDR3 consists of 15 residues. CDR3 coding DNA: TGTGCCAGCAGCGTGCAACCGGGGCCGAACACTGAAGCTTTCTTT. Protein: CASSVQPGPNTEAFF.

The gene calls are TRBV6-1 and TRBJ2-2; the match to TRBD1 covers 10 bases. Germline CDR1 reads MNHNS; CDR2 reads SASEGT. The CDR3 contains 15 residues. With V trimmed by 7 bases and J by 4 bases, 6 bases remained unmatched. DNA of the CDR3: TGTGCCAGCACAGACAGGGGGCGACTCACCGGGGAGCTGTTTTTT. Translated, it gives CASTDRGRLTGELFF.

V is TRBV19 and J is TRBJ1-2, with D perhaps TRBD1 (5 bases). The CDR3 length is 12 residues. V lost 8 bases and J lost 7, with 14 bases in between. Germline loops: CDR1 LNHDA, CDR2 SQIVND (reference sequence). CDR3 DNA sequence: TGTGCCAGTTCCGGGACCCTGAGTGGCTACACCTTC. Translating gives CASSGTLSGYTF. Full variable domain (remainder filled in from reference TRBV19 and TRBJ1-2): DGGITQSPKYLFRKEGQNVTLSCEQNLNHDAMYWYRQDPGQGLRLIYYSQIVNDFQKGDIAEGYSVSREKKESFPLTVTSAQKNPTAFYLCASSGTLSGYTFGSGTRLTVV.

This chain joins TRBV6-5 and TRBJ2-4; TRBD2 might be the D (5 bases). The germline V gene has CDR1 MNHEY and CDR2 SVGAGI. V lost 5 bases, J lost 0 bases, and 8 bases lay in between. This CDR3 comprises 14 residues. The CDR3 sequence: CASSAGLAKNIQYF. In DNA form, the CDR3 reads TGTGCCAGCAGTGCGGGTTTAGCCAAAAACATTCAGTACTTC.

This clone was counted a single time. The V and J genes are TRBV6-5 and TRBJ1-4, with D possibly being TRBD1 (6 bases). Between the trimmed V and J ends, which lost 5 bases and 8 bases, there was a span of 12 bases. The CDR3 has 13 amino acids. The germline V gene encodes CDR1 MNHEY and CDR2 SVGAGI. This CDR3 reads CASSRTVGEKLFF. CDR3 in DNA: TGTGCCAGCAGTCGGACAGTAGGGGAAAAACTGTTTTTT.

This clone was detected once. V gene TRBV7-9 combines with J gene TRBJ1-3, with 11 bases identical to TRBD1. The CDR3 is 16 residues long. The V gene's germline CDR1 is SEHNR and CDR2 FQNEAQ (reference sequence). V was pared by 2 bases and J by 5 bases, with 5 bases of the junction left unmatched. CDR3 in amino acids: CASSLTGTGGRNTIYF. CDR3 nucleotides: TGTGCCAGCAGCTTAACCGGGACAGGGGGACGAAACACCATATATTTT. The entire variable domain, with the rest obtained from reference TRBV7-9 and TRBJ1-3, is as follows: DTGVSQNPRHKITKRGQNVTFRCDPISEHNRLYWYRQTLGQGPEFLTYFQNEAQLEKSRLLSDRFSAERPKGSFSTLEIQRTEQGDSAMYLCASSLTGTGGRNTIYFGEGSWLTVV.

The chain employs TRBV18 and TRBJ1-3; TRBD1 is a possible D gene (6 bases). This CDR3 has 12 amino acids. Trimming pared 3 bases from V and 11 bases from J, leaving 11 bases between. Germline CDR1 KGHSH, CDR2 LQKENI. CDR3 amino acids: CASSPPNRAIYF. CDR3 coding DNA: TGTGCCAGCTCACCTCCAAACAGGGCCATATATTTT.

This clone was observed once. CDR3 in amino acids: CATNRAGAVGGYTF. The DNA for the CDR3 is TGTGCCACCAATCGGGCAGGGGCCGTGGGGGGCTACACCTTC. This chain uses TRBV19 with TRBJ1-2, with TRBD1 as a possible D gene (6 bases). The CDR3 is 14 amino acids. The V gene lost 10 bases and the J gene lost 8 bases, with 23 bases spanning the gap. Looked up from germline, CDR1 is LNHDA and CDR2 is SQIVND (reference sequence).

Only a few counts were recorded for this clone. The gene calls are TRBV11-2 and TRBJ1-2; a possible D gene is TRBD1 (5 bases). Germline V lookup: CDR1 SGHAT, CDR2 FQNNGV. V lost 5 bases, J lost 1 base, and 17 bases lay in between. The CDR3 is 16 amino acids. The DNA of the CDR3 is TGTGCCAGCAGCCCCAGCGGGGGTGGGAGTAACTATGGCTACACCTTC. Amino acid sequence: CASSPSGGGSNYGYTF.

This clone was observed once. The chain employs TRBV7-9 and TRBJ2-1; D is undetermined. With 3 bases removed from V and 5 bases from J, the gap between germline ends came to 14 bases. The CDR3 spans 15 residues. Germline assignment: CDR1 SEHNR and CDR2 FQNEAQ (reference sequence). CDR3 residues: CASSLRQELDNEQFF. The CDR3 coding sequence is TGTGCCAGCAGCTTGCGGCAGGAGCTTGACAATGAGCAGTTCTTC.

The rearrangement links TRBV18 to TRBJ1-2, with 7 nucleotides matching TRBD1. This CDR3 contains 16 residues. The germline V gene encodes CDR1 KGHSH and CDR2 LQKENI. The trim removed 2 bases at V and 4 bases at J, leaving 10 bases unmatched. DNA of the CDR3: TGTGCCAGCTCACCAGACAGGGCGATGCCCCTCTATGGCTACACCTTC. Amino acids: CASSPDRAMPLYGYTF. Supplemented by reference TRBV18 and TRBJ1-2, the full variable domain reads NAGVMQNPRHLVRRRGQEARLRCSPMKGHSHVYWYRQLPEEGLKFMVYLQKENIIDESGMPKERFSAEFPKEGPSILRIQQVVRGDSAAYFCASSPDRAMPLYGYTFGSGTRLTVV.